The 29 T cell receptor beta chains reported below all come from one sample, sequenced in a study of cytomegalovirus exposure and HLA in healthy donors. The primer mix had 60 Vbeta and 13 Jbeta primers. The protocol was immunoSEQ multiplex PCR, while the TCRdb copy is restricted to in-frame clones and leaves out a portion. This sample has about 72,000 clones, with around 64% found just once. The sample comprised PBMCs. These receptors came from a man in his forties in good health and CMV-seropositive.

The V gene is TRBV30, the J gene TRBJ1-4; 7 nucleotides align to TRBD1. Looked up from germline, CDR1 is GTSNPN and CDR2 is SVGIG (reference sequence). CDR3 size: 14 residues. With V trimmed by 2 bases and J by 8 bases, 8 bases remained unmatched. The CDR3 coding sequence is TGTGCCTGGAGTCAGACAGGGAAGTCAGAAAAACTGTTTTTT. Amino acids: CAWSQTGKSEKLFF.

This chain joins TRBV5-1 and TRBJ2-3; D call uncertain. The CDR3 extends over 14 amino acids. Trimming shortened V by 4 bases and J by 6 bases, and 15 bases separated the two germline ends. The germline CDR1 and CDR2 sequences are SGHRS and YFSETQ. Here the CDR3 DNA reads TGCGCCAGCAGCCCTGAGCCAACCCTGGATACGCAGTATTTT. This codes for CASSPEPTLDTQYF.

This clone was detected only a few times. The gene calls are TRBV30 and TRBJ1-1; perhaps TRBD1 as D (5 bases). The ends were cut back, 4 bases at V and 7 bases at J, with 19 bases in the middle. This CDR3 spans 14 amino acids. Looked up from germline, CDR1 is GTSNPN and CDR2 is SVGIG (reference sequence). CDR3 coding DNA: TGTGCCTGGACTCCTGGACACTCCGGGGGTGAAGCTTTCTTT. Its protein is CAWTPGHSGGEAFF.

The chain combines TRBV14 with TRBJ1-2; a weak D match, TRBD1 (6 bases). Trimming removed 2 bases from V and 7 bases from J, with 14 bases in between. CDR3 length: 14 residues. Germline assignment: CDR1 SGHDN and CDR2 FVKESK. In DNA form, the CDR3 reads TGTGCCAGCAGCCAAAACAACAGGGTTGGTGGCTACACCTTC. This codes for CASSQNNRVGGYTF. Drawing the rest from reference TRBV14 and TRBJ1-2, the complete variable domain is EAGVTQFPSHSVIEKGQTVTLRCDPISGHDNLYWYRRVMGKEIKFLLHFVKESKQDESGMPNNRFLAERTGGTYSTLKVQPAELEDSGVYFCASSQNNRVGGYTFGSGTRLTVV.

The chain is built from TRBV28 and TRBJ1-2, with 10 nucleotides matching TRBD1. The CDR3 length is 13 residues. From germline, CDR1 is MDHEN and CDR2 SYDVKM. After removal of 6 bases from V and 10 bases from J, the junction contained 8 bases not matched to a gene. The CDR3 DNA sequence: TGTGCCAGCAGACCCGGGACAGGGGATGACTACACCTTC. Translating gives CASRPGTGDDYTF.

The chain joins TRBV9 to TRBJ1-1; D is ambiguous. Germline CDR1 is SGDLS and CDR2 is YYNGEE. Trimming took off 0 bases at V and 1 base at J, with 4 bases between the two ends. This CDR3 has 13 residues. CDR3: CASSVGKNTEAFF. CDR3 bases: TGTGCCAGCAGCGTAGGTAAGAACACTGAAGCTTTCTTT.

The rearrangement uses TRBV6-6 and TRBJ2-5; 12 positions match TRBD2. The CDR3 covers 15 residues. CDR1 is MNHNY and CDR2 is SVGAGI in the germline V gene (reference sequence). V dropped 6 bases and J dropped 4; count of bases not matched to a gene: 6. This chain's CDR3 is CASRSSGGAVETQYF. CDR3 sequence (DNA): TGTGCCAGCAGATCTAGCGGGGGGGCCGTAGAGACCCAGTACTTC.

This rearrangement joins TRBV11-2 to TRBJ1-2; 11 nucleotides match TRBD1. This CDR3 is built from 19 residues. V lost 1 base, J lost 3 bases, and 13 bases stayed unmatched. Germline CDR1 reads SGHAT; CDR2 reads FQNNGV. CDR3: CASSLGHLDRGLDDYGYTF. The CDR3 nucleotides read TGTGCCAGCAGCTTAGGGCACCTGGACAGGGGGCTCGATGACTATGGCTACACCTTC.

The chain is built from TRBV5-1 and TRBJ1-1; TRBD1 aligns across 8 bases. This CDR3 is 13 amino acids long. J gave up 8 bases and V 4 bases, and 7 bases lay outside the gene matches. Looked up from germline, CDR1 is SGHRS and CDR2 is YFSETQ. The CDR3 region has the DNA TGCGCCAGCAGCCCGGAGGGACAGGTCGAAGCTTTCTTT. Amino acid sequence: CASSPEGQVEAFF.

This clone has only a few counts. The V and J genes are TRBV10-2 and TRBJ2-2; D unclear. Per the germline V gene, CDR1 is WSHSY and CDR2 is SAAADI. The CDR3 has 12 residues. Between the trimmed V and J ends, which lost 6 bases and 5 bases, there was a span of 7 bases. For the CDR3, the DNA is TGCGCCAGCAGGAGTAAGACCGGGGAGCTGTTTTTT. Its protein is CASRSKTGELFF.

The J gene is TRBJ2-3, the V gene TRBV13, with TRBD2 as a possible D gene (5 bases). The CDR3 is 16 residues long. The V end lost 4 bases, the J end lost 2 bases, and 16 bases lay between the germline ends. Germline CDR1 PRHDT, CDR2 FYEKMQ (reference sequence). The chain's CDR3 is CASSSSARDNTDTQYF. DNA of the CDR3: TGTGCCAGCAGCTCCAGCGCCCGGGATAACACAGATACGCAGTATTTT.

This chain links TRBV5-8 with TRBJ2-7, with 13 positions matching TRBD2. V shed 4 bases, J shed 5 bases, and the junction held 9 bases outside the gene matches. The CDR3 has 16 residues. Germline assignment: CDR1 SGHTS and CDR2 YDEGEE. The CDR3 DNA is TGTGCCAGCAGCCTGGGACTAGCGGGGTTTTCCAACGAGCAGTACTTC. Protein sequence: CASSLGLAGFSNEQYF. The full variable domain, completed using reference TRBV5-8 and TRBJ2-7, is EAGVTQSPTHLIKTRGQQATLRCSPISGHTSVYWYQQALGLGLQFLLWYDEGEERNRGNFPPRFSGRQFPNYSSELNVNALELEDSALYLCASSLGLAGFSNEQYFGPGTRLTVT.

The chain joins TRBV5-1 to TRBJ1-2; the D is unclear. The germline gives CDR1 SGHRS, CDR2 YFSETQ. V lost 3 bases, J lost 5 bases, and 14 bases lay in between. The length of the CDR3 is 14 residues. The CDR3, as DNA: TGCGCCAGCAGCTCCGGTGCTCTGTCTTATGGCTACACCTTC. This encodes CASSSGALSYGYTF.

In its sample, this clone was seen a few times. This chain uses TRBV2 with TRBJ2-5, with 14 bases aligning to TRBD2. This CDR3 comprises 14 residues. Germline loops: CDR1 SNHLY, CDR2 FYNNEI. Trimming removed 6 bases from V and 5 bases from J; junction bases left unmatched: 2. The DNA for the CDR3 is TGTGCCAGCAGCCGACTAGCGGGGGGGGAGACCCAGTACTTC. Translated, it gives CASSRLAGGETQYF. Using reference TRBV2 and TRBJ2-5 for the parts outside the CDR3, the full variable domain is EPEVTQTPSHQVTQMGQEVILRCVPISNHLYFYWYRQILGQKVEFLVSFYNNEISEKSEIFDDQFSVERPDGSNFTLKIRSTKLEDSAMYFCASSRLAGGETQYFGPGTRLLVL.

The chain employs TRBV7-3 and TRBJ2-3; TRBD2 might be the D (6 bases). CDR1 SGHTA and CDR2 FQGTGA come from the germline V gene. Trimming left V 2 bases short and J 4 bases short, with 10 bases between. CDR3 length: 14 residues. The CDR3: CASSLGGNSDTQYF. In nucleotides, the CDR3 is TGTGCCAGCAGCTTAGGAGGGAACTCAGATACGCAGTATTTT.

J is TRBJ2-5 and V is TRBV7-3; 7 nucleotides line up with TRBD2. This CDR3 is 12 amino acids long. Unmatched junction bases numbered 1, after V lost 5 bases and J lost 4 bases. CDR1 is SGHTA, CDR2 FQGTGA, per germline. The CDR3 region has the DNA TGTGCCAGCAGCACGGGGGGAGAGACCCAGTACTTC. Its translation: CASSTGGETQYF.

The CDR3 is CAWSADSYVGNTIYF. In DNA, the CDR3 is TGTGCCTGGAGTGCCGACAGTTACGTTGGAAACACCATATATTTT. This chain joins TRBV30 and TRBJ1-3; D possibly corresponds to TRBD1 (5 bases). CDR3 length: 15 amino acids. V lost 1 base and J 3 bases, leaving 13 bases between the germline ends. Germline loops: CDR1 GTSNPN, CDR2 SVGIG (reference sequence).

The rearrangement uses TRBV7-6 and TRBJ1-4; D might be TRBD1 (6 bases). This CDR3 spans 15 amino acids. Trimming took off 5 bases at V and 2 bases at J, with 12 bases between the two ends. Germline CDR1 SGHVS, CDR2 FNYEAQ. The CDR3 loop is CASSLRGRTNEKLFF. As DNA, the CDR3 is TGTGCCAGCAGCCTCAGGGGACGGACTAATGAAAAACTGTTTTTT.

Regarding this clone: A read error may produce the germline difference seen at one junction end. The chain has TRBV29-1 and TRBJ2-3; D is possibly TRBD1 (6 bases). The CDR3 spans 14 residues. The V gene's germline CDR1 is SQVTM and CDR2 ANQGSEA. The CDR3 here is CSVLTGSSTDMQYF. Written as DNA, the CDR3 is TGCAGCGTTCTGACAGGTTCTAGCACAGATATGCAGTATTTT.

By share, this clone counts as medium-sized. The CDR3 region has the DNA TGTGCCAGCAGGGGGGACAGGGAAAAACTGTTTTTT. Its protein is CASRGDREKLFF. The chain has TRBV2 and TRBJ1-4; 8 bases agree with TRBD1. Trimming took 6 bases from V and 8 from J; bases not matched to a gene: 2. The CDR3 is made up of 12 amino acids. The germline V gene has CDR1 SNHLY and CDR2 FYNNEI.

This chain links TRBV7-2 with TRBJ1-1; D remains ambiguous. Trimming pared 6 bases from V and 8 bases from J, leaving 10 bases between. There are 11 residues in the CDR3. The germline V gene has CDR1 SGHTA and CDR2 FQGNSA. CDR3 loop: CASSSFGEAFF. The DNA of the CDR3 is TGTGCCAGCAGTTCTTTCGGGGAAGCTTTCTTT.

The CDR3 region is CASSTRQGVSGANVLTF. The CDR3 DNA reads TGTGCCAGCAGCACCCGACAGGGGGTCTCTGGGGCCAACGTCCTGACTTTC. The chain joins TRBV7-2 to TRBJ2-6, with 9 positions matching TRBD1. The CDR3 has 17 amino acids. The J segment lost 0 bases and the V segment lost 5 bases, leaving 5 bases of the junction unmatched. In germline, CDR1 is SGHTA, CDR2 FQGNSA.

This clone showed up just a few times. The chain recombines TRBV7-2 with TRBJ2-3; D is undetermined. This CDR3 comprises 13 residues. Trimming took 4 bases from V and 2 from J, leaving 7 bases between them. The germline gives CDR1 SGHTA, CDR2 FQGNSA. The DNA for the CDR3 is TGTGCCAGCAGCTCCACTAACACAGATACGCAGTATTTT. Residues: CASSSTNTDTQYF.

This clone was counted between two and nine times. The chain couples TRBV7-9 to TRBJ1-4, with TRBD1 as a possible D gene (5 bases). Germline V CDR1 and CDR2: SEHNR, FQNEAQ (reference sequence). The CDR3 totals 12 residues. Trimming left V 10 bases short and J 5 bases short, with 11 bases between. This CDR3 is CAITGINEKLFF. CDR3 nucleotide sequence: TGTGCCATAACAGGAATCAATGAAAAACTGTTTTTT.

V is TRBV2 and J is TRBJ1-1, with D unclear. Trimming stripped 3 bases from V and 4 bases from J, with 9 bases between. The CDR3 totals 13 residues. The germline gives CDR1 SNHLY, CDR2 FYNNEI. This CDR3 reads CASSDGRLTEAFF. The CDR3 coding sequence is TGTGCCAGCAGTGACGGGAGGCTCACTGAAGCTTTCTTT.

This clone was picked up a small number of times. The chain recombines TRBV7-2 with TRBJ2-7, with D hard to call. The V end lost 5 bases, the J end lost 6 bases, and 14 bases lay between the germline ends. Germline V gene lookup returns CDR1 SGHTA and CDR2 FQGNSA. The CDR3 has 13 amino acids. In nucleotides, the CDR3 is TGTGCCAGCAGCAAGGCGGCTCCTGGCGAGCAGTACTTC. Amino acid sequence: CASSKAAPGEQYF. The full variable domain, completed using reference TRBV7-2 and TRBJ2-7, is GAGVSQSPSNKVTEKGKDVELRCDPISGHTALYWYRQSLGQGLEFLIYFQGNSAPDKSGLPSDRFSAERTGGSVSTLTIQRTQQEDSAVYLCASSKAAPGEQYFGPGTRLTVT.

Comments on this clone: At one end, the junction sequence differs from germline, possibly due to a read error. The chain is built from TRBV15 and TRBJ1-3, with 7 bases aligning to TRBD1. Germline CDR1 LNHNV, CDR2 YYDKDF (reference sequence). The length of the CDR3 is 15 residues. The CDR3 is CATSGDRAVGNTIYF. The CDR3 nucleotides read TGTGCCACCAGCGGAGACAGGGCGGTGGGAAACACCATATATTTT.

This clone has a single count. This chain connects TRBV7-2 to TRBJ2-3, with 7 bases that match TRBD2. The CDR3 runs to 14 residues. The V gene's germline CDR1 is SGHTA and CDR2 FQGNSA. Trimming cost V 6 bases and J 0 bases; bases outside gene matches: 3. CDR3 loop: CASRQTSSTDTQYF. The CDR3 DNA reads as TGTGCCAGCAGGCAGACTAGCAGCACAGATACGCAGTATTTT.

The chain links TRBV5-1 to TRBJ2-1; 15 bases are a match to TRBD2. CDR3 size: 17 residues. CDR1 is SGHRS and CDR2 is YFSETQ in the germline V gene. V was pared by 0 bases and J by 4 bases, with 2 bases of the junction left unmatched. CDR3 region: CASSLAGLAGGYNEQFF. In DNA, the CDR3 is TGCGCCAGCAGCTTGGCAGGACTAGCGGGGGGGTACAATGAGCAGTTCTTC. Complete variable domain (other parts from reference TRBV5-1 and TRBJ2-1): KAGVTQTPRYLIKTRGQQVTLSCSPISGHRSVSWYQQTPGQGLQFLFEYFSETQRNKGNFPGRFSGRQFSNSRSEMNVSTLELGDSALYLCASSLAGLAGGYNEQFFGPGTRLTVL.